A selection of T cell receptor beta chains follows, all from one sample in a study of blood T cell repertoires in COVID-19. Produced via immunoSEQ multiplex PCR; TCRdb's table is partial and in-frame only. The sample includes more than 150,000 clones, roughly four fifths of them seen just once. Sequenced input: peripheral blood. The receptors derive from a man aged 50 to 60 who had recovered from COVID-19. Both conserved end residues are part of each CDR3. Fields, in order: D gene, V gene, J gene, clone size, CDR3 protein, CDR3 DNA. A D gene is named only where the DNA matches it firmly. Only part of the rows carry a size: once, few, many, or a class if the clone is expanded.

d_gene: .; v_gene: TRBV11-1; j_gene: TRBJ2-7; abundance: few; CDR3aa: CASSLVQGSEQYF; CDR3nt: TGTGCCAGCAGCTTAGTACAGGGAAGCGAGCAGTACTTC
d_gene: TRBD2; v_gene: TRBV5-1; j_gene: TRBJ2-3; abundance: .; CDR3aa: CASSSRTSGSTDTQYF; CDR3nt: TGCGCCAGCAGCTCACGGACTAGCGGGTCCACAGATACGCAGTATTTT
d_gene: TRBD1; v_gene: TRBV5-1; j_gene: TRBJ1-1; abundance: .; CDR3aa: CASSSTGGVTEAFF; CDR3nt: TGCGCCAGCAGCTCAACAGGGGGAGTAACTGAAGCTTTCTTT
d_gene: .; v_gene: TRBV27; j_gene: TRBJ2-7; abundance: .; CDR3aa: CASSTITGETYEQYF; CDR3nt: TGTGCCAGCAGTACGATTACAGGAGAAACTTACGAGCAGTACTTC
d_gene: .; v_gene: TRBV3-1/TRBV3-2; j_gene: TRBJ2-7; abundance: .; CDR3aa: CASSQRGNEQYF; CDR3nt: TGTGCCAGCAGCCAACGCGGAAACGAGCAGTACTTC
d_gene: .; v_gene: TRBV12-3/TRBV12-4; j_gene: TRBJ1-5; abundance: .; CDR3aa: CASSFQGYQPQHF; CDR3nt: TGTGCCAGCAGTTTCCAGGGTTATCAGCCCCAGCATTTT
d_gene: .; v_gene: TRBV30; j_gene: TRBJ1-1; abundance: few; CDR3aa: CAWTNLGRKLVTFF; CDR3nt: TGTGCCTGGACCAACCTGGGCAGGAAATTGGTGACTTTCTTT
d_gene: .; v_gene: TRBV5-1; j_gene: TRBJ2-7; abundance: .; CDR3aa: CASSPRARVGAVGEQYF; CDR3nt: TGCGCCAGCAGCCCGAGGGCGAGAGTGGGTGCTGTTGGCGAGCAGTACTTC
d_gene: TRBD1; v_gene: TRBV4-3; j_gene: TRBJ1-4; abundance: .; CDR3aa: CASSRHTPRQGGVEKLFF; CDR3nt: TGCGCCAGCAGCCGACATACCCCGCGACAGGGAGGTGTTGAAAAACTGTTTTTT
d_gene: TRBD2; v_gene: TRBV18; j_gene: TRBJ2-1; abundance: .; CDR3aa: CASSRKTAGGYNEQFF; CDR3nt: TGTGCCAGCTCCCGGAAGACTGCGGGAGGATACAATGAGCAGTTCTTC
d_gene: .; v_gene: TRBV7-2; j_gene: TRBJ2-5; abundance: .; CDR3aa: CASSLAGVQETQYF; CDR3nt: TGTGCCAGCAGCTTAGCGGGAGTGCAAGAGACCCAGTACTTC
d_gene: TRBD1; v_gene: TRBV30; j_gene: TRBJ2-3; abundance: .; CDR3aa: CATGQGSTDTQYF; CDR3nt: TGTGCCACCGGACAGGGGAGCACAGATACGCAGTATTTT
d_gene: .; v_gene: TRBV5-6; j_gene: TRBJ2-7; abundance: .; CDR3aa: CASSLGWVRNYEQYF; CDR3nt: TGTGCCAGCAGCTTGGGATGGGTGAGGAACTACGAGCAGTACTTC
d_gene: .; v_gene: TRBV30; j_gene: TRBJ1-5; abundance: .; CDR3aa: CAWSMGGSQPQHF; CDR3nt: TGTGCCTGGAGTATGGGGGGGAGTCAGCCCCAGCATTTT
d_gene: TRBD1; v_gene: TRBV7-9; j_gene: TRBJ2-2; abundance: few; CDR3aa: CASSLAGQINTGELFF; CDR3nt: TGTGCCAGCAGCTTAGCGGGACAGATAAACACCGGGGAGCTGTTTTTT
d_gene: .; v_gene: TRBV5-1; j_gene: TRBJ1-4; abundance: .; CDR3aa: CASSIELLGGNEKLFF; CDR3nt: TGCGCCAGCAGCATCGAATTACTCGGGGGGAATGAAAAACTGTTTTTT
d_gene: .; v_gene: TRBV19; j_gene: TRBJ1-1; abundance: .; CDR3aa: CASSPLQEMNTEAFF; CDR3nt: TGTGCCAGTAGCCCGTTACAGGAAATGAACACTGAAGCTTTCTTT
d_gene: TRBD2; v_gene: TRBV9; j_gene: TRBJ2-1; abundance: many; CDR3aa: CASSVVTSVRHEQFF; CDR3nt: TGTGCCAGCAGCGTAGTAACTAGCGTCCGCCATGAGCAGTTCTTC
d_gene: .; v_gene: TRBV7-9; j_gene: TRBJ2-7; abundance: .; CDR3aa: CASSLPSGQFLTYEQYF; CDR3nt: TGTGCCAGCAGCTTACCCTCAGGACAGTTTCTTACCTACGAGCAGTACTTC
d_gene: .; v_gene: TRBV6-5; j_gene: TRBJ1-1; abundance: .; CDR3aa: CASIRDIVTEAFF; CDR3nt: TGTGCCAGCATCCGGGACATAGTCACTGAAGCTTTCTTT
d_gene: .; v_gene: TRBV2; j_gene: TRBJ2-4; abundance: few; CDR3aa: CASSAEAFEYF; CDR3nt: TGTGCCAGCAGTGCCGAAGCGTTTGAGTACTTC
d_gene: TRBD1; v_gene: TRBV19; j_gene: TRBJ1-1; abundance: .; CDR3aa: CASRSGDRETEAFF; CDR3nt: TGTGCCAGCAGAAGCGGGGACAGGGAGACTGAAGCTTTCTTT
d_gene: .; v_gene: TRBV7-3; j_gene: TRBJ2-1; abundance: .; CDR3aa: CASSLSAQGREQFF; CDR3nt: TGTGCCAGCAGCTTATCGGCCCAGGGAAGAGAGCAGTTCTTC
d_gene: .; v_gene: TRBV2; j_gene: TRBJ2-5; abundance: .; CDR3aa: CASSVYPRAGKETQYF; CDR3nt: TGTGCCAGCAGTGTTTATCCCCGGGCAGGGAAGGAGACCCAGTACTTC
d_gene: TRBD1; v_gene: TRBV4-2; j_gene: TRBJ1-5; abundance: many; CDR3aa: CASSQKPPTGTGQGQPQHF; CDR3nt: TGTGCCAGCAGCCAAAAGCCACCCACCGGGACAGGGCAGGGACAGCCCCAGCATTTT
d_gene: .; v_gene: TRBV28; j_gene: TRBJ2-7; abundance: .; CDR3aa: CATETKYEQYF; CDR3nt: TGTGCCACCGAGACAAAGTACGAGCAGTACTTC
d_gene: TRBD2; v_gene: TRBV7-9; j_gene: TRBJ2-3; abundance: .; CDR3aa: CASSLGGAVDTQYF; CDR3nt: TGTGCCAGCAGCTTGGGAGGGGCGGTGGATACGCAGTATTTT
d_gene: TRBD1; v_gene: TRBV4-2; j_gene: TRBJ1-4; abundance: .; CDR3aa: CASSQVGQGAVLFF; CDR3nt: TGTGCCAGCAGCCAAGTGGGGCAGGGGGCGGTACTGTTTTTT
d_gene: .; v_gene: TRBV7-2; j_gene: TRBJ1-4; abundance: .; CDR3aa: CASSRRTGNEKLFF; CDR3nt: TGTGCCAGCAGCCGGAGGACGGGTAATGAAAAACTGTTTTTT
d_gene: .; v_gene: TRBV28; j_gene: TRBJ1-1; abundance: .; CDR3aa: CATQEGNTEAFF; CDR3nt: TGTGCCACTCAGGAGGGAAACACTGAAGCTTTCTTT
d_gene: TRBD2; v_gene: TRBV7-3; j_gene: TRBJ2-1; abundance: .; CDR3aa: CASSLKLAVYNEQFF; CDR3nt: TGTGCCAGCAGCTTAAAACTAGCGGTCTACAATGAGCAGTTCTTC
d_gene: TRBD1; v_gene: TRBV19; j_gene: TRBJ2-7; abundance: few; CDR3aa: CASRGGTGSYEQYF; CDR3nt: TGTGCCAGTAGAGGGGGGACAGGATCCTACGAGCAGTACTTC
d_gene: TRBD2; v_gene: TRBV11-2; j_gene: TRBJ2-1; abundance: .; CDR3aa: CASSSSGLASNEQFF; CDR3nt: TGTGCCAGCAGCTCCAGCGGACTAGCGTCCAATGAGCAGTTCTTC
d_gene: .; v_gene: TRBV6-5; j_gene: TRBJ2-5; abundance: once; CDR3aa: CASSPTGQETQYF; CDR3nt: TGTGCCAGCAGCCCGACAGGCCAAGAGACCCAGTACTTC
d_gene: TRBD2; v_gene: TRBV7-8; j_gene: TRBJ2-7; abundance: .; CDR3aa: CASSLTSGRALQMVGQYF; CDR3nt: TGTGCCAGCAGCTTGACTAGCGGGAGAGCCCTCCAAATGGTTGGGCAGTACTTC
d_gene: .; v_gene: TRBV28; j_gene: TRBJ1-4; abundance: .; CDR3aa: CASSLSGEKLFF; CDR3nt: TGTGCCAGCAGTTTAAGTGGCGAAAAACTGTTTTTT
d_gene: TRBD2; v_gene: TRBV28; j_gene: TRBJ2-1; abundance: .; CDR3aa: CALGGGSYNEQFF; CDR3nt: TGTGCTTTAGGCGGGGGGTCCTACAATGAGCAGTTCTTC
d_gene: TRBD2; v_gene: TRBV11-2; j_gene: TRBJ2-5; abundance: .; CDR3aa: CASSLFGRASETQYF; CDR3nt: TGTGCCAGCAGCTTATTCGGGAGGGCCTCGGAGACCCAGTACTTC
d_gene: TRBD1; v_gene: TRBV4-1; j_gene: TRBJ1-1; abundance: .; CDR3aa: CASSEDRVMNTEAFF; CDR3nt: TGCGCCAGCAGCGAAGACAGGGTAATGAACACTGAAGCTTTCTTT
d_gene: TRBD1; v_gene: TRBV5-1; j_gene: TRBJ1-5; abundance: .; CDR3aa: CASSLNDRGQPQHF; CDR3nt: TGCGCCAGCAGCTTGAACGACAGGGGCCAGCCCCAGCATTTT
d_gene: .; v_gene: TRBV19; j_gene: TRBJ2-2; abundance: .; CDR3aa: CASSIEGLSNTGELFF; CDR3nt: TGTGCCAGTAGTATAGAAGGACTTTCGAACACCGGGGAGCTGTTTTTT
d_gene: .; v_gene: TRBV4-2; j_gene: TRBJ1-2; abundance: .; CDR3aa: CASSQDGHNYGYTF; CDR3nt: TGTGCCAGCAGCCAAGATGGACATAACTATGGCTACACCTTC
d_gene: TRBD1; v_gene: TRBV11-2; j_gene: TRBJ2-7; abundance: .; CDR3aa: CASSLGGMGQFYEQYF; CDR3nt: TGTGCCAGCAGCTTAGGAGGTATGGGACAGTTCTACGAGCAGTACTTC
d_gene: TRBD2; v_gene: TRBV7-3; j_gene: TRBJ2-1; abundance: once; CDR3aa: CATGTSARSSYNEQFF; CDR3nt: TGTGCCACCGGGACTAGCGCCCGTAGCTCCTACAATGAGCAGTTCTTC
d_gene: .; v_gene: TRBV6-2/TRBV6-3; j_gene: TRBJ1-5; abundance: .; CDR3aa: CASSYQILGQRNQPQHF; CDR3nt: TGTGCCAGCAGTTACCAGATATTAGGACAGCGCAATCAGCCCCAGCATTTT
d_gene: .; v_gene: TRBV29-1; j_gene: TRBJ1-1; abundance: .; CDR3aa: CSVEGAGREVEAFF; CDR3nt: TGCAGCGTTGAAGGCGCAGGGAGGGAAGTTGAAGCTTTCTTT
d_gene: TRBD1; v_gene: TRBV5-4; j_gene: TRBJ1-2; abundance: .; CDR3aa: CASSSTGGNYGYTF; CDR3nt: TGTGCCAGCAGCTCAACAGGGGGCAACTATGGCTACACCTTC
d_gene: TRBD1; v_gene: TRBV15; j_gene: TRBJ1-5; abundance: .; CDR3aa: CATSRDNTQGASGQPQHF; CDR3nt: TGTGCCACCAGCAGAGATAACACCCAGGGGGCCTCAGGGCAGCCCCAGCATTTT